The rows below give T cell receptor beta chains drawn from one sample of a study of blood T cells in healthy people across ages. TCRdb independently ran MiXCR on the 5' RACE reads; one entry per CDR3 protein. The sample has hundreds of thousands of distinct CDR3 sequences, approximately 25% seen once; the top ten hold just over 8.5%. The data also belong to a second study, concerning T cells of mothers and their children.

Sequencing was performed on blood. Every receptor here comes from a boy between 10 and 17 years old in good health. Both conserved end residues are trimmed from each CDR3. Fields, in order: CDR3 protein, V gene, J gene.

CDR3 protein: ASSLTGFPYEQY
V gene: TRBV7-2
J gene: TRBJ2-7

CDR3 protein: ASSLTKPGDAQY
V gene: TRBV27
J gene: TRBJ2-3

CDR3 protein: ASSQGTHYEQY
V gene: TRBV9
J gene: TRBJ2-7

CDR3 protein: ASSRLDRPNTGELF
V gene: TRBV2
J gene: TRBJ2-2

CDR3 protein: ASSIGTGLGDEQY
V gene: TRBV19
J gene: NA

CDR3 protein: ASRTGGASYEQY
V gene: TRBV2
J gene: NA

CDR3 protein: SAAGGYKVDAEAF
V gene: TRBV29-1
J gene: TRBJ1-1

CDR3 protein: ASSLGRRDDYEQY
V gene: TRBV7-9
J gene: NA

CDR3 protein: ASSLEALAGITGELF
V gene: TRBV7-2
J gene: TRBJ2-2

CDR3 protein: ASSFLGRTAGANVLT
V gene: TRBV11-2
J gene: TRBJ2-6

CDR3 protein: ASSTGGAGAQY
V gene: TRBV6-2/TRBV6-3
J gene: TRBJ2-3

CDR3 protein: ATSDGTGVGYGYT
V gene: TRBV24-1
J gene: TRBJ1-2

CDR3 protein: ASSPILGYSTGELF
V gene: TRBV3-1
J gene: TRBJ2-2

CDR3 protein: SARLDSNTEAF
V gene: TRBV20-1
J gene: TRBJ1-1

CDR3 protein: ASSGIGGELF
V gene: TRBV27
J gene: TRBJ2-2

CDR3 protein: ASSLVRVESGELF
V gene: TRBV5-1
J gene: TRBJ2-2

CDR3 protein: SVEVGNYEQY
V gene: TRBV29-1
J gene: TRBJ2-7

CDR3 protein: ASSFGGIPPYNEQF
V gene: TRBV28
J gene: TRBJ2-1

CDR3 protein: ASSSLSLGLTGTGELF
V gene: TRBV27
J gene: TRBJ2-2

CDR3 protein: ASKVENTEAF
V gene: TRBV28
J gene: TRBJ1-1

CDR3 protein: ASNSNSYEQY
V gene: TRBV25-1
J gene: TRBJ2-7

CDR3 protein: ASSYSSYVLNTEAF
V gene: TRBV6-2/TRBV6-3
J gene: TRBJ1-1

CDR3 protein: ASSPGDRGTYEQY
V gene: TRBV9
J gene: TRBJ2-7

CDR3 protein: ASIPTGEVQPQH
V gene: TRBV28
J gene: TRBJ1-5

CDR3 protein: SVEEVQETQY
V gene: TRBV29-1
J gene: TRBJ2-5

CDR3 protein: ASSDRAWQETQY
V gene: TRBV5-5
J gene: TRBJ2-5

CDR3 protein: ASSYHGQVNTEAF
V gene: TRBV6-5
J gene: TRBJ1-1

CDR3 protein: ASSSGLSSQEASYGYT
V gene: TRBV5-5
J gene: TRBJ1-2

CDR3 protein: ASSYSGEGTNQPQH
V gene: TRBV6-6
J gene: TRBJ1-5

CDR3 protein: ASSFRGRYSYEQY
V gene: TRBV28
J gene: TRBJ2-7

CDR3 protein: ASRASGNTIY
V gene: TRBV12-3/TRBV12-4
J gene: TRBJ1-3

CDR3 protein: ASSVVLDSNEQF
V gene: TRBV9
J gene: TRBJ2-1

CDR3 protein: SVEEGLSDTQY
V gene: TRBV29-1
J gene: TRBJ2-3

CDR3 protein: ASSLAGVAVTDTQY
V gene: TRBV7-3
J gene: TRBJ2-3

CDR3 protein: ASSARYPYNSPLH
V gene: TRBV25-1
J gene: TRBJ1-6

CDR3 protein: ASSPGAGQAYEQY
V gene: TRBV5-1
J gene: TRBJ2-7

CDR3 protein: SVRTSGPVSSEQY
V gene: TRBV29-1
J gene: TRBJ2-7

CDR3 protein: ASSLAGRIEKLF
V gene: TRBV5-8
J gene: TRBJ1-4

CDR3 protein: ASSSSFGRGNEKLF
V gene: TRBV14
J gene: TRBJ1-4

CDR3 protein: ASRPVGTEAF
V gene: TRBV6-6
J gene: TRBJ1-1

CDR3 protein: ASSRGQNTEAF
V gene: TRBV7-3
J gene: TRBJ1-1

CDR3 protein: ASSPSRDRGSDTQY
V gene: TRBV11-2
J gene: TRBJ2-3